The next 12 T cell receptor beta chains were all read from a single sample in a study of blood T cell repertoires in COVID-19. Clones were read by immunoSEQ multiplex PCR, and TCRdb kept only the in-frame ones, dropping some. In the table there are around 130,000 clones, approximately 82% of which are singletons. The specimen sequenced was peripheral blood. These receptors originate from a man aged 35 to 55 with active or convalescent COVID-19.

The chain combines TRBV7-2 with TRBJ2-3, with TRBD2 identical over 8 bases. Germline V gives CDR1 SGHTA, CDR2 FQGNSA. The CDR3 contains 18 residues. The junction had 12 bases not matched to a gene; V was cut back by 2 bases and J by 2 bases. The CDR3 DNA reads TGTGCCAGCAGCTTAAGAAGGGGCGGGGGGCCCACCACAGATACGCAGTATTTT. It codes for CASSLRRGGGPTTDTQYF.

The chain has TRBV10-1 and TRBJ1-2; 8 bases agree with TRBD1. Trimming cost V 2 bases and J 6 bases; bases outside gene matches: 2. The CDR3 extends over 13 amino acids. CDR1 is WNHNN, CDR2 SYGVQD, per germline (reference sequence). This CDR3 reads CASSEAGGHGYTF. CDR3 DNA: TGCGCCAGCAGTGAGGCAGGGGGCCATGGCTACACCTTC.

The genes are TRBV19 and TRBJ1-1; 7 positions match TRBD1. The CDR3 runs to 14 residues. Germline V gives CDR1 LNHDA, CDR2 SQIVND (reference sequence). V lost 3 bases to trimming and J lost 7 bases; unmatched junction nucleotides: 8. The CDR3 is CASSIETGLGEAFF. CDR3 coding DNA: TGTGCCAGTAGTATCGAGACAGGGCTGGGTGAAGCTTTCTTT. The full variable domain, with the rest looked up from reference TRBV19 and TRBJ1-1, is DGGITQSPKYLFRKEGQNVTLSCEQNLNHDAMYWYRQDPGQGLRLIYYSQIVNDFQKGDIAEGYSVSREKKESFPLTVTSAQKNPTAFYLCASSIETGLGEAFFGQGTRLTVV.

The chain links TRBV5-6 to TRBJ1-5; the D is unclear. Germline V gene data show CDR1 as SGHDT and CDR2 as YYEEEE. The CDR3 runs 15 residues. The V end lost 2 bases, the J end lost 2 bases, and 11 bases lay between the germline ends. CDR3 in DNA: TGTGCCAGCAGCTTTCGGGGATTTGGCAATCAGCCCCAGCATTTT. Translated, it gives CASSFRGFGNQPQHF.

This clone was picked up a small number of times. The chain carries TRBV5-1 and TRBJ1-6; 9 positions match TRBD1. CDR3 length equals 20 residues. V trimming: 4 bases; J trimming: 4 bases; junction bases outside the gene matches: 18. The germline V gene encodes CDR1 SGHRS and CDR2 YFSETQ. CDR3 sequence: CASSAAFTGGELAYNSPLHF. In nucleotides, the CDR3 is TGCGCCAGCAGCGCAGCTTTCACAGGGGGCGAGTTGGCTTATAATTCACCCCTCCACTTT.

This clone was seen just once. The chain carries TRBV7-9 and TRBJ2-3; D call uncertain. CDR3 size: 15 residues. Germline V gives CDR1 SEHNR, CDR2 FQNEAQ (reference sequence). The ends were cut back, 5 bases at V and 2 bases at J, with 14 bases in the middle. The CDR3 region is CASSLRGQSTDTQYF. DNA of the CDR3: TGTGCCAGCAGCCTCCGCGGCCAATCCACAGATACGCAGTATTTT.

CDR3 sequence (DNA): TGTGCCAGCAGCCCGCGACTGGGCACAGATACGCAGTATTTT. It yields the protein CASSPRLGTDTQYF. The V and J genes are TRBV14 and TRBJ2-3; no clear D gene. Germline loops: CDR1 SGHDN, CDR2 FVKESK. This CDR3 has 14 amino acids. Trimming cost V 4 bases and J 1 base, with 9 bases left between them.

The genes are TRBV6-6 and TRBJ2-7, with 7 bases aligning to TRBD1. V trimming: 5 bases; J trimming: 6 bases; junction bases outside the gene matches: 13. The germline CDR1 and CDR2 sequences are MNHNY and SVGAGI (reference sequence). The CDR3 runs 15 residues. In nucleotides, the CDR3 is TGTGCCAGCAGTAAAACGACAGGGAGAGGTGCCGAGCAGTACTTC. Translation: CASSKTTGRGAEQYF.

This sequence joins TRBV2 and TRBJ1-2; the match to TRBD1 covers 7 bases. Germline V gene sequence: CDR1 SNHLY, CDR2 FYNNEI. This CDR3 has 13 residues. V shed 2 bases and J 8 bases; nucleotides not matched to a gene: 5. CDR3 amino acids: CASSEIGQDGYTF. CDR3 DNA: TGTGCCAGCAGTGAAATTGGACAGGACGGCTACACCTTC.

The chain carries TRBV7-2 and TRBJ1-3, with a tentative D call TRBD1 (5 bases). Germline V CDR1 and CDR2: SGHTA, FQGNSA. This CDR3 contains 14 residues. V lost 6 bases, J lost 2 bases, and 11 bases lay in between. This CDR3 reads CASRTAGAGNTIYF. The CDR3 region has the DNA TGTGCCAGCAGAACCGCGGGGGCTGGAAACACCATATATTTT.

Concerning this clone itself: At one of its ends the junction is not consistent with the germline gene, which may arise from a read error. V is TRBV10-3 and J is TRBJ2-1, with 11 positions matching TRBD2. This CDR3 contains 12 residues. CDR1 and CDR2 from the germline V gene are ENHRY and SYGVKD. CDR3 sequence (DNA): TGTGCCACCCGGGGTAGCGGGGGGGCGGGGCTCTTC. Its protein is CATRGSGGAGLF.

This clone appeared once. V is TRBV7-9 and J is TRBJ2-7; 7 nucleotides match TRBD1. This CDR3 region has 17 residues. Germline-derived CDR1 and CDR2 are SEHNR and FQNEAQ (reference sequence). V trimming: 5 bases; J trimming: 7 bases; junction bases outside the gene matches: 20. In DNA, the CDR3 is TGTGCCAGCAGCGGAGGCGGCGGTTCGACAGGGATGAAGGAGCAGTACTTC. It is translated as CASSGGGGSTGMKEQYF.